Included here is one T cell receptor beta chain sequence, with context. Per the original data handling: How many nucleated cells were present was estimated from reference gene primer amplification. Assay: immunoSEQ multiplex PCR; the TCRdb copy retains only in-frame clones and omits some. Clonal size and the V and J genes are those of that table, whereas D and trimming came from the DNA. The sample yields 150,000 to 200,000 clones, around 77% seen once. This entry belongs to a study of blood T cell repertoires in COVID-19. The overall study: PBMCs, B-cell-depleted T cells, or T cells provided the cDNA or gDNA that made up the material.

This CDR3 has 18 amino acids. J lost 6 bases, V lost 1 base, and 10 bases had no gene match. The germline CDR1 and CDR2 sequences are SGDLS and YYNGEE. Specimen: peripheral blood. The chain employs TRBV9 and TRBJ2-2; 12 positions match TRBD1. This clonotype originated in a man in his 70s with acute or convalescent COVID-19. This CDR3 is CASSVSGTGTGGAGELFF. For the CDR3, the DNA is TGTGCCAGCAGCGTATCGGGCACCGGGACAGGGGGCGCCGGGGAGCTGTTTTTT.